Each of the 31 T cell receptor beta chains below was sequenced from the same sample in a study of graft-versus-host responses after intestinal transplantation. The data were produced by immunoSEQ multiplex PCR, yet TCRdb's version contains in-frame clones alone and is incomplete. The table lists 40,000 or so clones, about 92% of them singletons, with 3.6% in the top ten. Sequences were derived from PBMCs, sampled nearly 750 days after intestinal transplantation. The receptors stem from a human patient who received an intestinal transplant, so some T cells may come from the graft donor.

The chain links TRBV4-3 to TRBJ2-4; maybe TRBD1 (5 bases). The germline V and J ends were trimmed by 4 bases and 2 bases, with 9 bases remaining between them. The CDR3 loop spans 14 amino acids. Germline V gives CDR1 LGHNA, CDR2 YSLEER. In nucleotides, the CDR3 is TGCGCCAGCAGCCTCCAGGGTTCCAAAAACATTCAGTACTTC. It translates to CASSLQGSKNIQYF.

V gene TRBV27 combines with J gene TRBJ2-3; D perhaps matches TRBD2 (6 bases). Trimming removed 7 bases from V and 3 bases from J, with 14 bases in between. The V gene's germline CDR1 is MNHEY and CDR2 SMNVEV (reference sequence). The CDR3 runs to 14 residues. DNA of the CDR3: TGTGCCAGCACCCTGGGTGGGACTACAGATACGCAGTATTTT. Encoded protein: CASTLGGTTDTQYF.

The CDR3 DNA reads as TGTGCCAGCAGTCCAGGGAACACCGGGGAGCTGTTTTTT. Residues: CASSPGNTGELFF. V usage is TRBV6-4 and J usage is TRBJ2-2; D call uncertain. The V and J ends lost 5 bases and 1 base respectively, with 5 bases between them. There are 13 residues in the CDR3. CDR1 and CDR2 from the germline V gene are MRHNA and SNTAGT.

This chain joins TRBV7-6 and TRBJ2-1, with 10 bases lining up with TRBD2. Germline lookup yields CDR1 SGHVS and CDR2 FNYEAQ. The CDR3 consists of 15 residues. Germline trimming cut 5 bases from V and 7 bases from J; bases unmatched to any gene: 8. The CDR3 loop is CASSEKAGGANEQFF. The CDR3 DNA reads as TGTGCCAGCAGCGAAAAAGCGGGGGGGGCAAATGAGCAGTTCTTC.

The rearrangement joins TRBV5-4 to TRBJ1-5, with TRBD1 as a possible D gene (6 bases). Germline values: CDR1 SGHNT, CDR2 YYREEE (reference sequence). The CDR3 spans 15 residues. V lost 0 bases, J lost 1 base, and 8 bases lay in between. The DNA for the CDR3 is TGTGCCAGCAGCTTGGGGGGGGCGAGCAATCAGCCCCAGCATTTT. Residues: CASSLGGASNQPQHF. Variable domain in full (rest from reference TRBV5-4 and TRBJ1-5): ETGVTQSPTHLIKTRGQQVTLRCSSQSGHNTVSWYQQALGQGPQFIFQYYREEENGRGNFPPRFSGLQFPNYSSELNVNALELDDSALYLCASSLGGASNQPQHFGDGTRLSIL.

This clone turned up a few times. The CDR3 protein is CASSNSEVYTRTDTQYF. The CDR3 bases are TGTGCCAGCAGCAATTCCGAGGTTTACACCCGCACAGATACGCAGTATTTT. V and J are TRBV7-6 and TRBJ2-3, with D hard to call. CDR1 is SGHVS, CDR2 FNYEAQ, per germline. Between the trimmed V and J ends, which lost 5 bases and 1 base, there was a span of 19 bases. The CDR3 contains 17 residues.

The chain has TRBV28 and TRBJ1-5, with D possibly being TRBD1 (6 bases). With 5 bases removed from V and 2 bases from J, the gap between germline ends came to 16 bases. The CDR3 totals 16 residues. Germline V lookup: CDR1 MDHEN, CDR2 SYDVKM. The CDR3 sequence is CASSTPGVGGNQPQHF. In DNA form, the CDR3 reads TGTGCCAGCAGTACCCCAGGGGTAGGCGGCAATCAGCCCCAGCATTTT.

The chain links TRBV30 to TRBJ2-7, with 12 bases aligning to TRBD2. The J segment lost 1 base and the V segment lost 4 bases, leaving 2 bases of the junction unmatched. CDR1 is GTSNPN and CDR2 is SVGIG in the germline V gene (reference sequence). The CDR3 has 14 residues. The CDR3 bases are TGTGCCTGGACCGGGACTAGCGGGTCCTACGAGCAGTACTTC. Amino acids: CAWTGTSGSYEQYF.

The V call is TRBV7-9, the J call TRBJ2-3, with 7 bases that match TRBD1. CDR1 is SEHNR, CDR2 FQNEAQ, per germline (reference sequence). V dropped 3 bases and J dropped 0; count of bases not matched to a gene: 3. This CDR3 has 15 residues. CDR3 nucleotide sequence: TGTGCCAGCAGCTTTCCGGGACAGAGCACAGATACGCAGTATTTT. Amino acid sequence: CASSFPGQSTDTQYF. The full variable domain, rest sourced from reference TRBV7-9 and TRBJ2-3, is DTGVSQNPRHKITKRGQNVTFRCDPISEHNRLYWYRQTLGQGPEFLTYFQNEAQLEKSRLLSDRFSAERPKGSFSTLEIQRTEQGDSAMYLCASSFPGQSTDTQYFGPGTRLTVL.

V usage is TRBV10-2 and J usage is TRBJ2-3, with D unclear. Deletions cut 7 bases from V and 0 bases from J, with 8 bases between. CDR3 size: 13 residues. Germline CDR1 and CDR2: WSHSY and SAAADI. The CDR3 loop reads CASTGPSTDTQYF. DNA of the CDR3: TGCGCCAGCACGGGTCCTAGCACAGATACGCAGTATTTT.

The chain has TRBV5-4 and TRBJ1-2; D possibly corresponds to TRBD1 (5 bases). Trimming took 0 bases from V and 6 from J, leaving 12 bases between them. CDR3 length: 14 amino acids. Per the germline V gene, CDR1 is SGHNT and CDR2 is YYREEE (reference sequence). The CDR3 is CASSLASGLDGYTF. DNA of the CDR3: TGTGCCAGCAGCTTGGCCTCAGGGCTTGATGGCTACACCTTC.

The gene calls are TRBV28 and TRBJ2-4, with TRBD2 identical over 7 bases. The germline V gene encodes CDR1 MDHEN and CDR2 SYDVKM. V shed 6 bases and J 6 bases; nucleotides not matched to a gene: 17. The CDR3 covers 17 residues. CDR3 nucleotide sequence: TGTGCCAGCAGCCTTCGGGGAGGGCGGGAGAAACGAAACATTCAGTACTTC. Its translation: CASSLRGGREKRNIQYF.

This clone showed up just a few times. The chain is built from TRBV5-4 and TRBJ2-5; 10 bases align to TRBD2. Per germline, CDR1 SGHNT and CDR2 YYREEE (reference sequence). The V segment lost 4 bases and the J segment 2 bases; nucleotides outside the gene matches: 8. This CDR3 is built from 16 residues. CDR3 bases: TGTGCCAGCAGCCCTCTAGGACTAGCGGTTCAAGAGACCCAGTACTTC. Translating gives CASSPLGLAVQETQYF.

This chain connects TRBV5-3 to TRBJ2-7; 7 nucleotides line up with TRBD1. TRBV5-3 is an open reading frame whose function is uncertain. The CDR3 sequence is 15 residues long. V lost 4 bases and J lost 0; bases outside the gene matches: 7. The CDR3 reads CARSNVTGSSYEQYF. The DNA of the CDR3 is TGTGCCAGAAGCAATGTGACAGGGAGCTCCTACGAGCAGTACTTC.

As regards this clone: The germline gene is not matched at one end of the junction; a read error may be the cause. The V and J genes are TRBV4-1 and TRBJ2-1, with 9 positions matching TRBD2. CDR1 is MGHRA, CDR2 YSYEKL, per germline. The length of the CDR3 is 15 residues. The CDR3 is CASSQSTSGYNGQFF. CDR3 bases: TGCGCCAGCAGCCAAAGTACTAGCGGGTACAATGGGCAGTTCTTC.

The rearrangement uses TRBV9 and TRBJ2-2; no clear D. The CDR3 spans 15 residues. The germline gives CDR1 SGDLS, CDR2 YYNGEE. Trimming stripped 0 bases from V and 6 bases from J, with 12 bases between. The CDR3 DNA sequence: TGTGCCAGCAGCGTAGGAGATCCATTGCCCGGGGAGCTGTTTTTT. Its translation: CASSVGDPLPGELFF.

Here the CDR3 reads CASSFSGNDQPQHF. The CDR3, as DNA: TGTGCCAGCAGTTTCTCAGGAAACGATCAGCCCCAGCATTTT. The chain combines TRBV27 with TRBJ1-5, with D unresolved. Germline assignment: CDR1 MNHEY and CDR2 SMNVEV (reference sequence). V dropped 3 bases and J dropped 5 bases, with 11 bases sitting between them. This CDR3 region has 14 residues.

In this sample, this clone turned up a few times. This chain connects TRBV10-1 to TRBJ2-5, with TRBD2 identical over 7 bases. J gave up 5 bases and V 0 bases, and 6 bases lay outside the gene matches. Germline CDR1 reads WNHNN; CDR2 reads SYGVQD (reference sequence). The CDR3 consists of 15 residues. This CDR3 reads CASSESQSGAETQYF. CDR3 in DNA: TGCGCCAGCAGTGAGTCTCAAAGCGGGGCGGAGACCCAGTACTTC.

On this clone: The sample contains more than one DNA sequence encoding this CDR3. The chain carries TRBV28 and TRBJ1-5, with D hard to call. CDR1 is MDHEN, CDR2 SYDVKM, per germline. The CDR3 contains 13 residues. Trimming removed 4 bases from V and 1 base from J, with 5 bases in between. CDR3 sequence (DNA): TGTGCCAGCAGTTCGGGAAGCAATCAGCCCCAGCATTTT. Its protein is CASSSGSNQPQHF.

This chain joins TRBV12-5 and TRBJ1-2, with D unresolved. The CDR3 is 14 residues long. Germline loops: CDR1 LGHNT, CDR2 FRNRAP. V was shortened by 1 base and J by 4 bases, with 10 bases between the two germline ends. The CDR3 reads CASGLGAAFYGYTF. CDR3 DNA: TGTGCTAGTGGTTTGGGGGCAGCCTTCTATGGCTACACCTTC.

The rearrangement joins TRBV4-1 to TRBJ1-4, with 10 bases lining up with TRBD1. Germline CDR1 reads MGHRA; CDR2 reads YSYEKL. The trim removed 4 bases at V and 7 bases at J, leaving 9 bases unmatched. CDR3 length: 16 residues. The CDR3 coding sequence is TGCGCCAGCAGCCCGCTAGGGACAGGGGTGGGTGAAAAACTGTTTTTT. It yields the protein CASSPLGTGVGEKLFF.

The rearrangement links TRBV18 to TRBJ1-5, with D unresolved. Germline V gene sequence: CDR1 KGHSH, CDR2 LQKENI. This CDR3 comprises 14 residues. V lost 3 bases, J lost 3 bases, and 9 bases lay in between. The CDR3 protein is CASSPGLINQPQHF. DNA of the CDR3: TGTGCCAGCTCACCCGGTCTTATCAATCAGCCCCAGCATTTT.

The CDR3: CASSLAGGLNEQFF. Written as DNA, the CDR3 is TGTGCCAGCAGCTTGGCCGGGGGTTTAAATGAGCAGTTCTTC. The chain employs TRBV7-9 and TRBJ2-1; tentatively, D is TRBD2 (6 bases). The CDR3 is made up of 14 amino acids. The V end lost 3 bases, the J end lost 7 bases, and 13 bases lay between the germline ends. The germline V gene has CDR1 SEHNR and CDR2 FQNEAQ (reference sequence).

The chain carries TRBV15 and TRBJ2-2, with 8 bases matching TRBD1. With 4 bases clipped from V and 1 base from J, the junction kept 5 bases outside the gene matches. Germline CDR1 reads LNHNV; CDR2 reads YYDKDF (reference sequence). The CDR3 is 16 residues long. This chain's CDR3 is CATSMRDRMNTGELFF. The CDR3 DNA is TGTGCCACCAGCATGCGGGACAGGATGAACACCGGGGAGCTGTTTTTT. Filled out from reference TRBV15 and TRBJ2-2, the complete variable domain reads DAMVIQNPRYQVTQFGKPVTLSCSQTLNHNVMYWYQQKSSQAPKLLFHYYDKDFNNEADTPDNFQSRRPNTSFCFLDIRSPGLGDTAMYLCATSMRDRMNTGELFFGEGSRLTVL.

This sequence joins TRBV4-2 and TRBJ2-3; D not certain. The CDR3 runs 16 residues. The V gene lost 0 bases and the J gene lost 1 base, with 11 bases spanning the gap. Germline values: CDR1 LGHNA, CDR2 YNFKEQ. In DNA form, the CDR3 reads TGTGCCAGCAGCCAAGATGGAAGGATGGGCACAGATACGCAGTATTTT. This translates into CASSQDGRMGTDTQYF.

The chain is built from TRBV7-6 and TRBJ2-7; perhaps TRBD1 as D (5 bases). This CDR3 comprises 13 residues. V dropped 5 bases and J dropped 4 bases, with 12 bases sitting between them. Looked up from germline, CDR1 is SGHVS and CDR2 is FNYEAQ. CDR3 sequence (DNA): TGTGCCAGCAGCCTATCTGGGGCTTACGAGCAGTACTTC. This encodes CASSLSGAYEQYF.

This chain uses TRBV5-1 with TRBJ2-2, with D hard to call. Germline assignment: CDR1 SGHRS and CDR2 YFSETQ. V was clipped by 0 bases and J by 9 bases, with 12 bases between them. There are 14 residues in the CDR3. In DNA form, the CDR3 reads TGCGCCAGCAGCTTGGTTCGCGGCCCCAGGGAGCTGTTTTTT. Protein product: CASSLVRGPRELFF.

The chain combines TRBV6-1 with TRBJ1-1, with D perhaps matching TRBD1 (5 bases). V shed 5 bases and J shed 11 bases, with 12 bases lying between them. CDR1 is MNHNS, CDR2 SASEGT, per germline. The CDR3 runs to 11 residues. The CDR3 is CASSYRGWAFF. The CDR3 DNA is TGTGCCAGCAGTTATAGGGGTTGGGCTTTCTTT.

V and J are TRBV19 and TRBJ1-6; 9 bases line up with TRBD1. The germline V gene has CDR1 LNHDA and CDR2 SQIVND (reference sequence). J was trimmed by 7 bases and V by 5 bases; bases with no gene match: 6. The CDR3 sequence is 15 residues long. CDR3 nucleotides: TGTGCCAGTAGTCACCGGGACAGGGAGAATTCACCCCTCCACTTT. Encoded protein: CASSHRDRENSPLHF.

V is TRBV4-2 and J is TRBJ2-3, with D hard to call. V shed 0 bases and J shed 4 bases, with 11 bases lying between them. This CDR3 comprises 15 residues. Germline CDR1 LGHNA, CDR2 YNFKEQ. DNA of the CDR3: TGTGCCAGCAGCCAAGAGTTGCTACGCGCAGATACGCAGTATTTT. Translation: CASSQELLRADTQYF.

The chain links TRBV28 to TRBJ1-5; D unclear. The germline V gene encodes CDR1 MDHEN and CDR2 SYDVKM. The V gene lost 7 bases and the J gene lost 7 bases, with 5 bases spanning the gap. This CDR3 is built from 10 residues. This CDR3 is CASNGQPQHF. In DNA form, the CDR3 reads TGTGCCAGCAACGGGCAGCCCCAGCATTTT.